This T cell receptor (beta chain) was profiled in a study of shared clonotypes between healthy human individuals. Study-level results: Rarefaction indicated that sorted-subset sequencing remained incomplete although depth was large.

Sequenced by immunoSEQ multiplex PCR; TCRdb stores in-frame clones only, minus some. The table lists about 1,800,000 clones, approximately 95% of them singletons. With regard to this clone: Its antigen is currently unknown.

Positively selected for CCR7, the CD45RO-negative cells used as naive CD8 cells excluded terminally differentiated effector memory CD45RA+ cells. In germline, CDR1 is SGHTA, CDR2 FQGNSA. V shed 2 bases and J 5 bases; nucleotides not matched to a gene: 11. The CDR3 is 17 residues long. Sequenced input: naive CD8+ T cells sorted from blood. The TCR sequence derives from a man aged 18 to 30 in good health. This chain links TRBV7-2 with TRBJ2-3, with TRBD2 matching 9 bases. This CDR3 reads CASSLPSGGLAGDTQYF. In DNA form, the CDR3 reads TGTGCCAGCAGCTTACCCTCAGGGGGACTAGCTGGAGATACGCAGTATTTT.